This TCR beta chain was recovered during a study of shared clonotypes between healthy human individuals. Study-level findings and limits: A handful of donors showed sharing of about 4.7% of naive CD4 clonotypes. Rarefaction curves obtained for sorted subsets showed sequencing incomplete despite large depth.

The sample holds one count of this clone. Its target is not known. This CDR3 spans 14 amino acids. V lost 3 bases, J lost 9 bases, and 5 bases stayed unmatched. Germline assignment: CDR1 MNHEY and CDR2 SMNVEV (reference sequence). Terminally differentiated effector memory CD45RA+ cells were excluded from the naive CD8 cells, which were CD45RO-negative and positively selected for CCR7. At the deep level, the assay was run. The protocol was immunoSEQ multiplex PCR, while the TCRdb copy is restricted to in-frame clones and leaves out a portion. The table includes hundreds of thousands of clones, approximately 96% detected once.

The rearrangement links TRBV27 to TRBJ2-2; 9 nucleotides line up with TRBD2. The TCR comes from a woman aged 25 to 45 in good health. The sample comprised naive CD8+ T cells sorted from blood. CDR3 sequence (DNA): TGTGCCAGCAGTTTTTATAGCGGGAGCTGGGAGCTGTTTTTT. This encodes CASSFYSGSWELFF.